One sample yielded the 22 T cell receptor beta chains listed below, sequenced in a study of sequential checkpoint blockade in melanoma. Treatment reported: randomized to nivolumab then ipilimumab (arm A) or the reverse (arm B). Libraries were prepared by immunoSEQ multiplex PCR; TCRdb keeps only in-frame clonotypes and omits some of them. Among 3,800 or so clones listed, roughly three fifths were seen once. Sample: CD8+ T cells sorted from blood (inferred from file names), taken from a patient given nivolumab and ipilimumab in sequence. These receptors were taken from a human donor with melanoma.

Comments on this clone: A clone one base away is much larger, so this may be a read error. This sequence joins TRBV5-4 and TRBJ1-2, with 8 bases matching TRBD1. The V gene end was trimmed by 0 bases and the J gene end by 0 bases; junction bases not matched to a gene: 4. This CDR3 spans 16 amino acids. In germline, CDR1 is SGHNT, CDR2 YYREEE (reference sequence). The CDR3 region has the DNA TGTGCCAGCAGCTTGGCAGGGGGCTATCCTAACTATGGCTACACCTTC. This gives the protein CASSLAGGYPNYGYTF.

This rearrangement joins TRBV9 to TRBJ2-5, with D maybe TRBD2 (6 bases). Germline CDR1 and CDR2: SGDLS and YYNGEE. The CDR3 loop spans 15 amino acids. The V end was cut by 3 bases, the J end by 3 bases, with 15 bases between. CDR3 protein: CASSGGTSSEETQYF. Written as DNA, the CDR3 is TGTGCCAGCAGCGGCGGGACCTCCTCTGAAGAGACCCAGTACTTC.

Only a few counts were recorded for this clone. A far larger clone is one nucleotide away, so this likely arose from a read error. This CDR3 is also generated by other DNA sequences in the sample. The chain couples TRBV9 to TRBJ1-1; TRBD1 matches 10 bases. The CDR3 spans 18 residues. From germline, CDR1 is SGDLS and CDR2 YYNGEE. CDR3 region: CASSVGGGQGLANTEAFF. The DNA of the CDR3 is TGTGCCAGCAGCGTAGGAGGGGGACAGGGGCTAGCGAACACTGAGGCTTTCTTT. Combining the CDR3 with reference TRBV9 and TRBJ1-1 gives the whole variable domain DSGVTQTPKHLITATGQRVTLRCSPRSGDLSVYWYQQSLDQGLQFLIQYYNGEERAKGNILERFSAQQFPDLHSELNLSSLELGDSALYFCASSVGGGQGLANTEAFFGQGTRLTVV.

This chain links TRBV10-1 with TRBJ2-3, with TRBD1 matching 9 bases. The V and J ends lost 7 bases and 0 bases, in that order; junction bases with no gene match: 5. The CDR3 loop spans 15 amino acids. CDR1 and CDR2 from the germline V gene are WNHNN and SYGVQD (reference sequence). Written as DNA, the CDR3 is TGCGCCAGCACCCGGACAGGGGAGAGCACAGATACGCAGTATTTT. Amino acids: CASTRTGESTDTQYF.

The chain uses TRBV4-3 and TRBJ2-1, with TRBD2 matching 7 bases. The CDR3 consists of 18 residues. After removal of 4 bases from V and 4 bases from J, the junction contained 16 bases not matched to a gene. Germline V CDR1 and CDR2: LGHNA, YSLEER. The CDR3 spells CASSPGAGEGQVYNEQFF. The CDR3 DNA reads as TGCGCCAGCAGCCCGGGCGCGGGGGAGGGCCAAGTTTACAATGAGCAGTTCTTC.

This chain connects TRBV4-2 to TRBJ2-3; 15 bases are shared with TRBD2. Unmatched junction bases numbered 14, after V lost 3 bases and J lost 4 bases. The CDR3 is 20 amino acids. Germline values: CDR1 LGHNA, CDR2 YNFKEQ. CDR3 residues: CASSQTPPGLAGGPADTQYF. The CDR3, as DNA: TGTGCCAGCAGCCAGACCCCTCCCGGACTAGCGGGGGGGCCGGCAGATACGCAGTATTTT.

This clone is large (0.1 to 1%) by share. A far larger clone is a single base away, which makes a read error likely. Other DNA sequences of this sample code for an identical CDR3. The V and J genes are TRBV7-9 and TRBJ1-2, with 8 bases matching TRBD1. The J segment lost 8 bases and the V segment lost 3 bases, leaving 5 bases of the junction unmatched. This CDR3 comprises 13 residues. CDR1 is SEHNR, CDR2 FQNEAQ, per germline (reference sequence). The CDR3 reads CASSLAGGWGYTF. The DNA for the CDR3 is TGTGCCAGCAGCTTGGCAGGGGGCTGGGGCTACACCTTC.

There are a few counts of this clone. V usage is TRBV19 and J usage is TRBJ1-2; the match to TRBD1 covers 9 bases. The ends lost 6 bases at V and 5 bases at J; junction bases unmatched: 10. This CDR3 has 15 amino acids. The germline V gene encodes CDR1 LNHDA and CDR2 SQIVND (reference sequence). The CDR3 loop is CASSSGTGIVYGYTF. CDR3 nucleotides: TGTGCCAGTAGCTCCGGGACAGGGATTGTATATGGCTACACCTTC.

This clone has only a few counts. This chain joins TRBV4-1 and TRBJ1-2; 10 nucleotides agree with TRBD1. The junction had 10 bases not matched to a gene; V was cut back by 0 bases and J by 0 bases. The CDR3 consists of 19 residues. Germline assignment: CDR1 MGHRA and CDR2 YSYEKL. The CDR3 loop reads CASSQDSRRDRGTNYGYTF. The CDR3 DNA sequence: TGCGCCAGCAGCCAAGACTCTCGGAGGGACAGGGGAACTAACTATGGCTACACCTTC.

This rearrangement joins TRBV4-2 to TRBJ2-7; maybe TRBD2 (5 bases). Germline loops: CDR1 LGHNA, CDR2 YNFKEQ. V lost 5 bases and J 2 bases, leaving 16 bases between the germline ends. CDR3 size: 15 residues. The CDR3 reads CASSYADGEPYEQYF. For the CDR3, the DNA is TGTGCCAGCAGCTATGCTGACGGGGAGCCCTACGAGCAGTACTTC.

In this sample, this clone turned up a few times. V and J are TRBV6-6 and TRBJ1-4; 8 nucleotides align to TRBD1. V lost 4 bases to trimming and J lost 7 bases; unmatched junction nucleotides: 11. This CDR3 contains 16 residues. Per the germline V gene, CDR1 is MNHNY and CDR2 is SVGAGI (reference sequence). The CDR3 sequence: CASSFLGQGGGEKLFF. DNA for the CDR3: TGTGCCAGCAGTTTTCTAGGACAGGGCGGGGGTGAAAAACTGTTTTTT.

The chain uses TRBV10-3 and TRBJ1-5; 9 nucleotides line up with TRBD1. V shed 0 bases, J shed 0 bases, and the junction held 6 bases outside the gene matches. This CDR3 comprises 18 residues. CDR1 and CDR2 from the germline V gene are ENHRY and SYGVKD. The CDR3 loop reads CAISESDRGPDSNQPQHF. CDR3 coding DNA: TGTGCCATCAGTGAGTCGGACAGGGGCCCAGATAGCAATCAGCCCCAGCATTTT.

CDR3 region: CASSLARGTANIQYF. The CDR3 DNA is TGTGCCAGCAGCTTAGCTCGGGGAACGGCGAACATTCAGTACTTC. The chain couples TRBV11-2 to TRBJ2-4, with a possible D match to TRBD2 (5 bases). With 1 base removed from V and 7 bases from J, the gap between germline ends came to 14 bases. CDR3 size: 15 residues. The V gene's germline CDR1 is SGHAT and CDR2 FQNNGV.

This clone was recorded a few times. The CDR3 protein is CASSQSDSGLSQPQHF. DNA of the CDR3: TGCGCCAGCAGTCAATCGGACTCAGGTTTGTCTCAGCCCCAGCATTTT. The chain has TRBV23-1 and TRBJ1-5; no clear D. TRBV23-1 is an open reading frame whose function is uncertain. Trimming stripped 0 bases from V and 6 bases from J, with 15 bases between. The CDR3 runs 16 residues.

The rearrangement uses TRBV19 and TRBJ1-5; D is unclear. Germline CDR1 is LNHDA and CDR2 is SQIVND (reference sequence). The length of the CDR3 is 15 residues. V lost 2 bases, J lost 1 base, and 9 bases lay in between. The CDR3 loop is CASSISSLSNQPQHF. CDR3 coding DNA: TGTGCCAGTAGTATAAGTTCTCTAAGCAATCAGCCCCAGCATTTT.

In this sample, this clone turned up a few times. The rearrangement uses TRBV7-9 and TRBJ2-7; TRBD2 is a possible D gene (5 bases). This CDR3 contains 18 residues. Trimming left V 4 bases short and J 4 bases short, with 26 bases between. Germline CDR1 reads SEHNR; CDR2 reads FQNEAQ (reference sequence). Here the CDR3 reads CASSSFPGETASIYEQYF. CDR3 DNA: TGTGCCAGCAGCTCGTTCCCCGGGGAAACAGCCTCTATTTACGAGCAGTACTTC.

The rearrangement joins TRBV9 to TRBJ2-1, with TRBD2 matching over 10 bases. The CDR3 totals 15 residues. From germline, CDR1 is SGDLS and CDR2 YYNGEE. The J segment lost 6 bases and the V segment lost 0 bases, leaving 3 bases of the junction unmatched. CDR3 sequence: CASSVGTSGTNEQFF. CDR3 DNA: TGTGCCAGCAGCGTAGGGACTAGCGGCACCAATGAGCAGTTCTTC.

The V gene is TRBV19, the J gene TRBJ2-2, with 7 bases identical to TRBD2. The CDR3 loop spans 19 amino acids. V gave up 6 bases and J gave up 4 bases; unmatched junction bases: 20. Germline CDR1 LNHDA, CDR2 SQIVND (reference sequence). The CDR3 sequence is CASRPITRGAGRRTGELFF. As DNA, the CDR3 is TGTGCCAGTAGACCAATAACCCGGGGAGCGGGGCGACGCACCGGGGAGCTGTTTTTT.

The chain carries TRBV4-1 and TRBJ1-2; D remains unclear. V shed 0 bases and J shed 6 bases, with 11 bases lying between them. Germline assignment: CDR1 MGHRA and CDR2 YSYEKL. The CDR3 covers 14 residues. This chain's CDR3 is CASSQDPVEDGYTF. The DNA of the CDR3 is TGCGCCAGCAGCCAAGATCCGGTGGAGGATGGCTACACCTTC.

This chain joins TRBV30 and TRBJ2-2; D call uncertain. The CDR3 sequence is 12 residues long. Germline V gene data show CDR1 as GTSNPN and CDR2 as SVGIG (reference sequence). The V end lost 3 bases, the J end lost 7 bases, and 9 bases lay between the germline ends. The CDR3 loop reads CAWRWLHGELFF. CDR3 DNA sequence: TGTGCCTGGAGGTGGCTCCACGGGGAGCTGTTTTTT.

The chain employs TRBV27 and TRBJ1-1; D remains ambiguous. The CDR3 length is 13 residues. The V end was cut by 5 bases, the J end by 3 bases, with 10 bases between. Germline CDR1 MNHEY, CDR2 SMNVEV (reference sequence). The CDR3 loop reads CASSLQADTEAFF. DNA of the CDR3: TGTGCCAGCAGTCTCCAGGCCGACACTGAAGCTTTCTTT.

This clone qualifies as large (0.1 to 1%). This sequence joins TRBV11-2 and TRBJ2-7; possible D gene TRBD2, 5 bases. V dropped 4 bases and J dropped 4 bases, with 26 bases sitting between them. Germline CDR1 is SGHAT and CDR2 is FQNNGV. The CDR3 is 18 amino acids. The CDR3 spells CASSSFPGETASIYEQYF. The CDR3 coding sequence is TGTGCCAGCAGCTCGTTCCCCGGGGAAACAGCCTCTATTTACGAGCAGTACTTC.